This T cell receptor (beta chain) originates from a study of shared clonotypes between healthy human individuals. Whole-study findings and limits: Sequencing depth was predicted to influence how clonotypes are shared among donors.

This was a deep-level run. Data came from immunoSEQ multiplex PCR; TCRdb stores just in-frame clones and leaves some out. Of roughly 1,100,000 clones detected, roughly 80% appear once; the ten largest clones hold around 1.5%. With regard to this clone: Antigen: not known.

Germline V gene sequence: CDR1 SGHRS, CDR2 YFSETQ. The V gene end was trimmed by 2 bases and the J gene end by 5 bases; junction bases not matched to a gene: 10. This CDR3 has 16 amino acids. The chain couples TRBV5-1 to TRBJ2-3; 8 nucleotides match TRBD2. The receptor was isolated from a man in his late teens or twenties in good health. Sample: memory CD4+ T cells sorted from blood. Subset of the sample: CD45RA-negative fraction. The CDR3 bases are TGCGCCAGCAGCTTACCAAGCGGGAGACGAGGAGATACGCAGTATTTT. Protein: CASSLPSGRRGDTQYF.